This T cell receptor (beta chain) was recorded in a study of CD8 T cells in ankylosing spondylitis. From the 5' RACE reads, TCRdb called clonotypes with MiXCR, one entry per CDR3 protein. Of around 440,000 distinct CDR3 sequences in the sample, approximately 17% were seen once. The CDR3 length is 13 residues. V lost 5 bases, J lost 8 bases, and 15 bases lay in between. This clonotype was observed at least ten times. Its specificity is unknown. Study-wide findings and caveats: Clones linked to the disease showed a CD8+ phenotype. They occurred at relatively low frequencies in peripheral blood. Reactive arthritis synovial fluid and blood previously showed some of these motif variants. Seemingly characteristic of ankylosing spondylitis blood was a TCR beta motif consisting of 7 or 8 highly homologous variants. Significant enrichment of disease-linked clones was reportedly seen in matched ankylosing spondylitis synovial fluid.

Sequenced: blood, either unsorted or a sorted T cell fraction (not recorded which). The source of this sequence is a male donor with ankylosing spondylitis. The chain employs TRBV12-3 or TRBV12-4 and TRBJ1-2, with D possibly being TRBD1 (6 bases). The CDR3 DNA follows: TGTGCCAGCAGTAATGACAGGACGAGCGGCTACACCTTC. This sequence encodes CASSNDRTSGYTF.